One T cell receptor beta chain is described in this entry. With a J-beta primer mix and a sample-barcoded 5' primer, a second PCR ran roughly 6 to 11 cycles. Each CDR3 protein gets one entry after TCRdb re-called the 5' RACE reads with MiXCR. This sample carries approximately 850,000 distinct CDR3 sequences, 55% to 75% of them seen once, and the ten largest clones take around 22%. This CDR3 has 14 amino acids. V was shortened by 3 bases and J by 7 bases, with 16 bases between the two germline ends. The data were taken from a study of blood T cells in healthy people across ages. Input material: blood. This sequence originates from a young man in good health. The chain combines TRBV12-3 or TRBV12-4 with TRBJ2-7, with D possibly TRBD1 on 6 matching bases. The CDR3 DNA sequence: TGTGCCAGCAGTTTCCGCCTCGATCAGGGGGAGCAGTACTTC. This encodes CASSFRLDQGEQYF.